This T cell receptor beta chain was recovered during a study of T cells in Graves' hyperthyroidism and ophthalmopathy. Notes on the study in general: Most thyroid clonotypes that were expanded above 0.001 also turned up in blood. A model of 13 V-J features distinguished ophthalmopathy from stable hyperthyroidism.

Researchers amplified the TCR beta CDR3 regions from RNA transcripts. First-round RT-PCR with HTBI primers amplified the TCR CDR3 region. TCRdb reprocessed the multiplex PCR reads with MiXCR, giving one entry per CDR3 protein. The repertoire holds a few hundred thousand distinct CDR3 sequences, just over 45% seen once, with around 20% in the top ten. Germline V gene sequence: CDR1 MNHEY, CDR2 SVGEGT. This CDR3 comprises 14 residues. Criteria for exclusion of patients were uncontrolled infection, other autoimmune disease, pregnancy or lactation. Every diagnosis used clinical symptoms, serum thyroxine and TRAb, thyroid ultrasound and orbital computed tomography. A remark on this clonotype: Its specificity is not known. A much larger clonotype is one base distant, so this may be a read error.

This clonotype was sampled from an adult woman with Graves' disease, either hyperthyroidism or ophthalmopathy (not recorded which). J is TRBJ2-5 and V is TRBV6-2 or TRBV6-3; possible D gene TRBD2, 6 bases. The sequenced material came from peripheral blood or thyroid tissue (not recorded which). CDR3 nucleotides: TGTACCAGCAGAACACTAGCCGTAAAAGAGACCCAGTACTTC. Encoded protein: CTSRTLAVKETQYF.